The 18 T cell receptor beta chains presented below share a single source sample, sequenced in a study of tumor-infiltrating lymphocytes in primary liver carcinoma. Unsorted whole blood yielded blood RNA, and germline DNA was extracted as well. TCR beta cDNA was reverse-transcribed from 500 ng of total RNA. The reaction used a constant-region primer and ProtoScript II reverse transcriptase. Researchers made the TCR beta libraries by running three nested multiplex PCR rounds with slightly modified ARM-PCR. The first two PCR rounds, approximately 11 cycles each, used TRBV1-TRBV30 forward primers and a C-beta reverse primer. TCRdb reprocessed the multiplex PCR reads via MiXCR and lists one record per CDR3 protein. Of 300,000 to 400,000 distinct CDR3 sequences in the sample, 65% were seen once. Material: peripheral blood. The receptors were gathered from a man aged 40-55 years with primary liver carcinoma and hepatitis B virus infection.

As regards this clonotype: A junction end diverges from the germline sequence, so it may reflect a read error. The chain joins TRBV11-2 to TRBJ2-5; D uncertain. The CDR3 totals 13 residues. In germline, CDR1 is SGHAT, CDR2 FQNNGV. CDR3 residues: CASSLWTEETPYF. CDR3 nucleotide sequence: TGTGCCAGCAGCCTGTGGACGGAAGAGACCCCGTACTTC.

In the case of this clonotype: The conserved closing phenylalanine or tryptophan is absent in this CDR3, likely reflecting a read error. V and J are TRBV11-1 and TRBJ1-6; D not certain. Germline lookup yields CDR1 SGHAT and CDR2 FQDESV (reference sequence). The length of the CDR3 is 16 residues. CDR3 loop: CTSSLDGSSYNSPLHY. The DNA for the CDR3 is TGTACCAGCAGCCTCGACGGTAGCTCCTATAATTCACCCCTCCACTAT.

V gene TRBV10-3 combines with J gene TRBJ1-2; D perhaps matches TRBD1 (6 bases). This CDR3 spans 15 amino acids. Per the germline V gene, CDR1 is ENHRY and CDR2 is SYGVKD. V lost 11 bases to trimming and J lost 8 bases, with 27 bases between them. The CDR3 region is CAALSGSRGGGGYTF. CDR3 coding DNA: TGTGCCGCACTTTCCGGCTCCCGAGGGGGTGGAGGCTACACCTTC.

With respect to this clonotype: This may come from a read error, since a much larger clone is one base off. The conserved closing phenylalanine or tryptophan is absent in this CDR3, likely reflecting a read error. The chain joins TRBV6-2 or TRBV6-3 to TRBJ2-5; 10 bases line up with TRBD2. Per the germline V gene, CDR1 is MNHEY and CDR2 is SVGEGT. The CDR3 consists of 15 residues. Trimming cost V 5 bases and J 4 bases; bases outside gene matches: 7. CDR3: CASSRPVAGGETQYI. The DNA of the CDR3 is TGTGCCAGCAGTCGCCCTGTAGCGGGAGGAGAGACCCAGTACATC.

For this clonotype: This sequence may be a read error, since a much larger clone differs from it by one base. This chain links TRBV6-1 with TRBJ2-5, with TRBD2 identical over 8 bases. Germline lookup yields CDR1 MNHNS and CDR2 SASEGT. V shed 5 bases, J shed 4 bases, and the junction held 18 bases outside the gene matches. The CDR3 loop spans 18 amino acids. The CDR3 bases are TGTGCCAGCAGTAAACTCTTCGCGACTAGCGCCTGGGCAGAGACCCAGTACTTC. Its translation: CASSKLFATSAWAETQYF.

Remarks on this clonotype: A much larger clone is a single base away; this may be a read error. This chain uses TRBV6-1 with TRBJ2-7, with a weak D call TRBD2 (6 bases). Germline values: CDR1 MNHNS, CDR2 SASEGT. CDR3 length equals 13 residues. Deletions cut 11 bases from V and 3 bases from J, with 17 bases between. The CDR3 DNA follows: TGTGCCTGCACCTCTAGCGAAGGCTACGAGCAGTACTTC. Translating it yields CACTSSEGYEQYF.

The rearrangement uses TRBV11-2 and TRBJ2-7; TRBD2 aligns across 8 bases. Per the germline V gene, CDR1 is SGHAT and CDR2 is FQNNGV. The CDR3 runs 15 residues. After removal of 7 bases from V and 0 bases from J, the junction contained 8 bases not matched to a gene. CDR3 loop: CASNSVAGSSYEQYF. Here the CDR3 DNA reads TGTGCCAGCAACTCTGTAGCGGGGTCCTCCTACGAGCAGTACTTC.

For this clonotype: This may be a read error, as it is one base from a much larger clone. The genes are TRBV6-5 and TRBJ2-2; the D gene is possibly TRBD2 (6 bases). The CDR3 is made up of 12 amino acids. CDR1 is MNHEY and CDR2 is SVGAGI in the germline V gene. Written as DNA, the CDR3 is TGTGCCAGCAGCAAGGGGAGCCGGGAGCTGCTTTTT. Translation: CASSKGSRELLF.

Points on this clonotype: The junction and the germline gene differ at one end; a read error may be behind it. The rearrangement uses TRBV5-4 and TRBJ2-5; weak D call: TRBD2 (5 bases). Looked up from germline, CDR1 is SGHNT and CDR2 is YYREEE (reference sequence). The CDR3 has 13 amino acids. For the CDR3, the DNA is TGTGCCGGCAGCTTAGGTCGGGAAGAGACCAAGTACTTC. Translated, it gives CAGSLGREETKYF.

Concerning this clonotype itself: This may arise from a read error, as a much more abundant clone is one base away. V is TRBV4-1 and J is TRBJ2-3, with D perhaps given as TRBD1 or TRBD2 (5 bases each). Trimming removed 7 bases at V and 4 bases at J, with 24 bases between. The CDR3 runs to 17 residues. CDR1 is MGHRA, CDR2 YSYEKL, per germline. The CDR3 spells CASNRRGEGSFSDTQYF. CDR3 nucleotide sequence: TGCGCCAGCAACCGCCGGGGTGAGGGGAGTTTTTCAGATACGCAGTATTTT.

This chain joins TRBV5-1 and TRBJ1-6, with D tentatively TRBD1 (5 bases). The CDR3 has 16 amino acids. Germline V gives CDR1 SGHRS, CDR2 YFSETQ. Trimming left V 3 bases short and J 8 bases short, with 18 bases between. The CDR3 DNA sequence: TGCGCCAGCAGCTCGCCGGGACGGGGCGCGGATTCACCCCTCCACTTT. Translation gives CASSSPGRGADSPLHF.

With respect to this clonotype: The junction departs from germline at one end; a sequencing error may be responsible. The chain couples TRBV10-3 to TRBJ2-5; 9 bases match TRBD1. Germline V gene data show CDR1 as ENHRY and CDR2 as SYGVKD. CDR3 length: 15 amino acids. The CDR3 coding sequence is TGTACCATCAGTGAGTCGGGACAGGGCGGAGAGACCCAGTACTTC. Residues: CTISESGQGGETQYF.

As concerns this clonotype: A much larger clonotype is one base distant, so this may be a read error. The V and J genes are TRBV12-3 or TRBV12-4 and TRBJ2-1, with TRBD2 identical over 7 bases. V lost 7 bases to trimming and J lost 3 bases; unmatched junction nucleotides: 9. The CDR3 loop spans 15 amino acids. The CDR3 protein is CASNGRGGHYNEQFF. DNA for the CDR3: TGTGCCAGCAACGGACGGGGAGGGCACTACAATGAGCAGTTCTTC.

This chain links TRBV12-3 or TRBV12-4 with TRBJ2-1; possible D gene TRBD2, 6 bases. The CDR3 is made up of 16 amino acids. Trimming took 6 bases from V and 7 from J, leaving 22 bases between them. The CDR3 sequence: CASRFAGCPGGNEQFF. CDR3 nucleotide sequence: TGTGCCAGCAGGTTTGCGGGATGTCCCGGGGGAAATGAGCAGTTCTTC.

This chain connects TRBV5-4 to TRBJ1-1; no firm D call. This CDR3 has 15 residues. The V end lost 4 bases, the J end lost 4 bases, and 17 bases lay between the germline ends. Germline V CDR1 and CDR2: SGHNT, YYREEE (reference sequence). CDR3 coding DNA: TGTGCCAGCAGCCGATCCTGCGCAGTACTCACTGAAGCTTTCTTT. It specifies CASSRSCAVLTEAFF. The whole variable domain, remainder taken from reference TRBV5-4 and TRBJ1-1, is ETGVTQSPTHLIKTRGQQVTLRCSSQSGHNTVSWYQQALGQGPQFIFQYYREEENGRGNFPPRFSGLQFPNYSSELNVNALELDDSALYLCASSRSCAVLTEAFFGQGTRLTVV.

This chain links TRBV7-9 with TRBJ2-7, with D possibly being TRBD1 (6 bases). V was shortened by 4 bases and J by 0 bases, with 13 bases between the two germline ends. Per the germline V gene, CDR1 is SEHNR and CDR2 is FQNEAQ (reference sequence). This CDR3 is built from 15 residues. This CDR3 reads CASSSSTGISYEQYF. CDR3 bases: TGTGCCAGCAGCTCCTCAACAGGGATCTCCTACGAGCAGTACTTC.

With regard to this clonotype: Because the CDR3 is missing its conserved closing phenylalanine or tryptophan, this is likely a read error. The chain links TRBV20-1 to TRBJ2-7; D uncertain. Trimming left V 6 bases short and J 3 bases short, with 9 bases between. This CDR3 comprises 11 residues. Germline CDR1 is DFQATT and CDR2 is SNEGSKA (reference sequence). In nucleotides, the CDR3 is TGCAGTGCAACTAACCTCTACGAGCAGTACCTC. Translation gives CSATNLYEQYL.

Concerning this clonotype itself: One base away lies a much larger clone, so this may be a sequencing read error. This chain links TRBV6-5 with TRBJ2-2; D might be TRBD1 or TRBD2, each matching 6 bases. Germline V gives CDR1 MNHEY, CDR2 SVGAGI. Trimming pared 7 bases from V and 9 bases from J, leaving 15 bases between. This CDR3 is 13 amino acids long. The CDR3 region has the DNA TGTGCCAGCACCGACTGGGGGGCCCGGGAGCTGTTTTTT. Its protein product is CASTDWGARELFF.